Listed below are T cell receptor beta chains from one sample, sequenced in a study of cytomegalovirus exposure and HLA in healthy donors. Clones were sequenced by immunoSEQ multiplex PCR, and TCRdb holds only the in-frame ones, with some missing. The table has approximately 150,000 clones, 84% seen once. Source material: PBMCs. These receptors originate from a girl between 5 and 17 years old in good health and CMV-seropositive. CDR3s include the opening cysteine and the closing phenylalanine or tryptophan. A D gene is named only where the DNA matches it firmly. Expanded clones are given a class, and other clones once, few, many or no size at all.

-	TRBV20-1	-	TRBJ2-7	CSAAGNNEQYF	TGCAGTGCTGCGGGTAACAACGAGCAGTACTTC
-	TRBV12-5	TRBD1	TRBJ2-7	CASGLEILGQGLYEQYF	TGTGCTAGTGGTTTGGAAATTCTTGGACAGGGACTGTACGAGCAGTACTTC
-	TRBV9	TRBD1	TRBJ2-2	CASSARQGVGTGELFF	TGTGCCAGCAGCGCCAGACAGGGTGTTGGCACCGGGGAGCTGTTTTTT
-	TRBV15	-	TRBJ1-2	CATSRDGTAFYGYTF	TGTGCCACCAGCAGAGATGGAACAGCCTTCTATGGCTACACCTTC
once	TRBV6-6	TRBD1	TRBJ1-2	CASSYSAGGKGYTF	TGTGCCAGCAGTTACTCGGCAGGGGGTAAAGGCTACACCTTC
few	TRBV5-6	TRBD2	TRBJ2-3	CASSSYGGAADTQYF	TGTGCCAGCAGCTCTTACGGGGGGGCCGCAGATACGCAGTATTTT
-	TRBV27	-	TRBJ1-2	CASSTQDTVFYGYTF	TGTGCCAGCAGTACCCAGGATACTGTTTTCTATGGCTACACCTTC
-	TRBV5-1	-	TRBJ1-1	CASSLGSTLNTEAFF	TGCGCCAGCAGCTTGGGTTCAACTTTGAACACTGAAGCTTTCTTT
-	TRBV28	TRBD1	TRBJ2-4	CASSLGGQGGFKNIQYF	TGTGCCAGCAGTTTAGGGGGACAGGGCGGATTCAAAAACATTCAGTACTTC
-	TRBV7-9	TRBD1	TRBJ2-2	CASSLPGQGGVGELFF	TGTGCCAGCAGCTTACCAGGACAGGGGGGAGTCGGGGAGCTGTTTTTT
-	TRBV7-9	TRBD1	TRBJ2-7	CASSLVGTDYSYEQYF	TGTGCCAGCAGCTTAGTGGGGACAGACTACTCCTACGAGCAGTACTTC
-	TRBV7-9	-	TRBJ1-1	CASSLGQFEAFF	TGTGCCAGCAGCTTAGGACAGTTTGAAGCTTTCTTT
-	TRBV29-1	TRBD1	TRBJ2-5	CSVAGTARVGETQYF	TGCAGCGTGGCCGGGACAGCTCGGGTCGGAGAGACCCAGTACTTC
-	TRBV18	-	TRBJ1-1	CASSPKGEAFF	TGTGCCAGCTCACCAAAGGGGGAAGCTTTCTTT
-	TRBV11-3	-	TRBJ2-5	CASSFGSGAEETQYF	TGTGCCAGCAGCTTTGGCTCCGGAGCGGAGGAGACCCAGTACTTC
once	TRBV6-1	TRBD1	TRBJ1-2	CASSEELRGQASWGYTF	TGTGCCAGCAGTGAAGAACTCCGAGGACAGGCCTCCTGGGGCTACACCTTC
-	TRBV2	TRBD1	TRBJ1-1	CASSNQGVGAFF	TGTGCCAGCAGTAACCAGGGGGTTGGAGCTTTCTTT
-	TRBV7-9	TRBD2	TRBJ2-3	CASSLGGTDTQYF	TGTGCCAGCAGCCTGGGGGGGACAGATACGCAGTATTTT
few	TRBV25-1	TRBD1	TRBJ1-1	CASSEQGVTEAFF	TGTGCCAGCAGTGAACAGGGGGTAACTGAAGCTTTCTTT
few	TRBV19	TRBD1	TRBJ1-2	CASTNRGDYTF	TGTGCCAGTACCAACAGGGGTGACTACACCTTC
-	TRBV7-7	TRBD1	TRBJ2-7	CASSLVSCWDRGCEQYF	TGTGCTAGCAGCTTAGTTTCATGCTGGGACAGGGGCTGCGAGCAGTACTTC
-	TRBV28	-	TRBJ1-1	CATQDSSANTEAFF	TGTGCCACCCAGGACTCTTCGGCGAACACTGAAGCTTTCTTT
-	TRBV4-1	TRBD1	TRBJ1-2	CASSQDRDRGNYGYTF	TGCGCCAGCAGCCAAGACCGGGACAGGGGGAACTATGGCTACACCTTC
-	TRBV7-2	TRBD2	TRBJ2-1	CASTRTSGPYNEQFF	TGTGCCAGCACTCGGACTAGCGGCCCCTACAATGAGCAGTTCTTC
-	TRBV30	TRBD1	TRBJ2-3	CAWSPGTVSTDTQYF	TGTGCCTGGAGCCCCGGGACAGTTAGCACAGATACGCAGTATTTT
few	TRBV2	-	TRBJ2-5	CASIFDGVETQYF	TGTGCCAGCATTTTCGACGGGGTAGAGACCCAGTACTTC
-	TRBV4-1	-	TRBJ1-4	CASSQPGQSLPNEKLFF	TGCGCCAGCAGCCAACCGGGACAATCCCTGCCTAATGAAAAACTGTTTTTT
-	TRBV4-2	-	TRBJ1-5	CASSQVMLESNQPQHF	TGTGCCAGCAGCCAAGTTATGTTAGAGAGCAATCAGCCCCAGCATTTT
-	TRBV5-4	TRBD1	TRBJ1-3	CASSGDRRNTIYF	TGTGCCAGCAGCGGGGACAGGAGGAACACCATATATTTT
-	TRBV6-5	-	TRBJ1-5	CASSPGGQPQHF	TGTGCCAGCAGCCCCGGGGGTCAGCCCCAGCATTTT
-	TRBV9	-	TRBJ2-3	CASSVSSDTQYF	TGTGCCAGCAGCGTTAGTTCAGATACGCAGTATTTT
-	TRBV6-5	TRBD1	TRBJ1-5	CASSPGGQGQPQHF	TGTGCCAGCAGCCCAGGGGGCCAAGGTCAGCCCCAGCATTTT
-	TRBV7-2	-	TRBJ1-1	CASSPYPGTEAFF	TGTGCCAGCAGCCCGTACCCGGGAACTGAAGCTTTCTTT
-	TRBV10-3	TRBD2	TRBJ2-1	CAISDSSGGTPSNNEQFF	TGTGCCATCAGTGACTCTAGCGGGGGGACTCCTTCCAACAATGAGCAGTTCTTC
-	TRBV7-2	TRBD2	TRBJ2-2	CASSLARGGTGELFF	TGTGCCAGCAGCTTAGCGCGGGGGGGCACCGGGGAGCTGTTTTTT
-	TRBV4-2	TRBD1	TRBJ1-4	CASSQDYIGQARGATNEKLFF	TGTGCCAGCAGCCAGGATTATATAGGACAGGCGAGGGGGGCAACTAATGAAAAACTGTTTTTT
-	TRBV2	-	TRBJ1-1	CASSRVILNTEAFF	TGTGCCAGCAGTCGGGTAATCCTGAACACTGAAGCTTTCTTT
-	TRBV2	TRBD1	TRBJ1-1	CASSRGGALIEAFF	TGTGCCAGCAGTCGAGGGGGCGCGCTCATTGAAGCTTTCTTT
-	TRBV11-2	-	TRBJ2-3	CASSYLAGSTDTQYF	TGTGCCAGCAGCTATCTTGCGGGCAGCACAGATACGCAGTATTTT
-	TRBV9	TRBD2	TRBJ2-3	CASSVAGRGTDTQYF	TGTGCCAGCAGCGTAGCGGGGAGGGGCACAGATACGCAGTATTTT
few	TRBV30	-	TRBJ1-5	CAWSPGTPGGPQHF	TGTGCCTGGAGCCCCGGGACACCGGGGGGGCCCCAGCATTTT
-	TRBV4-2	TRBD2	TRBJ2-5	CASSQAGLAGEETQYF	TGTGCCAGCAGCCAAGCCGGCCTAGCGGGGGAAGAGACCCAGTACTTC
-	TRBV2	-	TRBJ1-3	CAPGPINSGNTIYF	TGTGCCCCTGGGCCGATAAACTCTGGAAACACCATATATTTT
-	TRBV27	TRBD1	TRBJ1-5	CASSLTGGGQPQHF	TGTGCCAGCAGTCTCACAGGGGGCGGGCAGCCCCAGCATTTT
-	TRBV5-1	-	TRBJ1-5	CASSRDNRQLSNQPQHF	TGCGCCAGCAGCCGGGATAATCGTCAGCTTAGCAATCAGCCCCAGCATTTT
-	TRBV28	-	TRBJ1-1	CASSLAKNTEAFF	TGTGCCAGCAGTTTGGCCAAGAACACTGAAGCTTTCTTT
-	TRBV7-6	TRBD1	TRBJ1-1	CASSLDRVNLNTEAFF	TGTGCCAGCAGCTTGGACAGGGTTAACCTGAACACTGAAGCTTTCTTT
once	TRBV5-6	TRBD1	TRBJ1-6	CASSRDRDLNNSPLHF	TGTGCCAGCAGCCGCGACAGGGACCTTAATAATTCACCCCTCCACTTT
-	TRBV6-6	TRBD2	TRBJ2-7	CASSGLVYEQYF	TGTGCCAGCTCGGGACTAGTTTACGAGCAGTACTTC
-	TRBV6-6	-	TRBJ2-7	CASSPWGPGGYF	TGTGCCAGCAGCCCCTGGGGTCCCGGAGGGTACTTC
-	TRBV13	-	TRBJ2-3	CASSGGAPHTDTQYF	TGTGCCAGCAGCGGAGGGGCCCCCCACACAGATACGCAGTATTTT
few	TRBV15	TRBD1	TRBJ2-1	CATSRGGTGYNEQFF	TGTGCCACCAGCAGAGGGGGGACAGGTTACAATGAGCAGTTCTTC
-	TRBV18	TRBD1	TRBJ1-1	CASSPIQGEAFF	TGTGCCAGCTCACCGATACAGGGGGAAGCTTTCTTT
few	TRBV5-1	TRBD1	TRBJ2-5	CASSLDRGWETQYF	TGCGCCAGCAGCTTGGACAGGGGTTGGGAGACCCAGTACTTC
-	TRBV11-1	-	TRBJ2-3	CASSPRGTSTDTQYF	TGTGCCAGCAGTCCGCGCGGGACCAGCACAGATACGCAGTATTTT
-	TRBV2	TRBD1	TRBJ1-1	CASRVDRAGTEAFF	TGTGCCAGCAGGGTGGACAGGGCAGGCACTGAAGCTTTCTTT
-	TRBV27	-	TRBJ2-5	CASSLRAGGTAETQYF	TGTGCCAGCAGTTTAAGGGCAGGGGGGACCGCGGAGACCCAGTACTTC